This T cell receptor beta chain is drawn from a study of T cells in Graves' hyperthyroidism and ophthalmopathy. General study results and limits: Model output signaled ophthalmopathy a median roughly 6.5 months ahead of onset.

There are many counts of this clonotype. The antigen remains unidentified. Amplification of TCR beta CDR3 regions used RNA as the template. TCR CDR3 regions were first amplified by RT-PCR with HTBI primers. TCRdb re-called the multiplex PCR reads with MiXCR, one entry per CDR3 protein. Found here are approximately 610,000 distinct CDR3 sequences, around 15% of them singletons; the top ten hold approximately 4.3%. The CDR3 spans 13 residues. The ends lost 7 bases at V and 1 base at J; junction bases unmatched: 2. CDR1 and CDR2 from the germline V gene are SGHAT and FQNNGV. Uncontrolled infection, other autoimmune disease, pregnancy or lactation led to exclusion.

The source material was blood. The clonotype was recovered from a woman aged 40-49 years with Graves' ophthalmopathy. The genes are TRBV11-2 and TRBJ2-7, with TRBD1 matching 9 bases. The CDR3 bases are TGTGCCAGCAAGGGGACAGGGTCCTACGAGCAGTACTTC. It codes for CASKGTGSYEQYF.